The sequence of this T cell receptor beta chain was determined in a study of T cells after yellow fever vaccination. About the study: Researchers used SMART-Seq v4 Ultra Low Input to prepare fractions that had low cell numbers. The study, taken as a whole, reports: When the response was secondary, it was weaker but reached its peak faster, day 5 versus 15. Reappearance after the booster was seen for most primary-vaccination clones, at 95% to 96% CD4 and about 90% CD8.

CDR3 length: 16 residues. Germline CDR1 is SGHNT and CDR2 is YENEEA. With V trimmed by 1 base and J by 7 bases, 7 bases remained unmatched. Template-switching 5'RACE yielded the TCR cDNA; a universal primer site and UMIs were added in the process. MiXCR, applied by TCRdb to the 5' RACE reads, yields one record per CDR3 protein. Counted here are 140,000 to 150,000 distinct CDR3 sequences, about 6.2% occurring once; the ten biggest clones make up more than 0.6%. This clonotype was seen many times. The target antigen is unknown. The rearrangement links TRBV11-3 to TRBJ2-1; 10 nucleotides line up with TRBD2. The source was CD4+ T cells sorted from PBMCs, collected 10 days after the yellow fever booster vaccination. The clonotype was recovered from a man aged 30 to 39 who received the YFV17D yellow fever vaccine. CDR3 sequence (DNA): TGTGCCAGCAGCTTAGGGGGGTCGACTAGCGGGAATGAGCAGTTCTTC. This codes for CASSLGGSTSGNEQFF. The whole variable domain, filled in from reference TRBV11-3 and TRBJ2-1, reads EAGVVQSPRYKIIEKKQPVAFWCNPISGHNTLYWYLQNLGQGPELLIRYENEEAVDDSQLPKDRFSAERLKGVDSTLKIQPAELGDSAVYLCASSLGGSTSGNEQFFGPGTRLTVL.